Following are 15 T cell receptor beta chains from one sample sequenced in a study of PD-L1 blockade in urothelial cancer. The time point was: pretreatment peripheral blood. Sequencing used immunoSEQ multiplex PCR; TCRdb keeps in-frame clones, though not all of them. The sample holds 45,000 or so clones; around 83% are singletons and the top ten take under 2%. The material sequenced was PBMCs, taken around atezolizumab (anti-PD-L1) treatment. The receptors were gathered from a man aged 50 to 59 with urothelial cancer.

The chain has TRBV5-1 and TRBJ2-5, with TRBD2 matching over 7 bases. The CDR3 is made up of 15 amino acids. CDR1 SGHRS and CDR2 YFSETQ come from the germline V gene. Unmatched junction bases numbered 5, after V lost 0 bases and J lost 3 bases. This CDR3 is CASSLVLAVKETQYF. For the CDR3, the DNA is TGCGCCAGCAGCTTGGTCCTAGCGGTAAAAGAGACCCAGTACTTC.

V usage is TRBV5-1 and J usage is TRBJ2-3; D gene ambiguous. The CDR3 spans 14 residues. Germline V gives CDR1 SGHRS, CDR2 YFSETQ. V was trimmed by 0 bases and J by 0 bases, leaving 5 bases between them. The CDR3 is CASSLGASTDTQYF. The CDR3 DNA reads TGCGCCAGCAGCTTGGGGGCTAGCACAGATACGCAGTATTTT.

The chain employs TRBV18 and TRBJ2-1, with 8 bases aligning to TRBD2. CDR3 length: 16 amino acids. V trimming: 6 bases; J trimming: 0 bases; junction bases outside the gene matches: 7. Germline V CDR1 and CDR2: KGHSH, LQKENI. CDR3 sequence reads: CASSLTSGSSYNEQFF. In DNA, the CDR3 is TGTGCCAGCTCCCTAACTAGCGGTAGCTCCTACAATGAGCAGTTCTTC.

The chain is built from TRBV5-6 and TRBJ1-2; D perhaps matches TRBD1 (5 bases). Germline CDR1 SGHDT, CDR2 YYEEEE. CDR3 length: 14 residues. The V end was cut by 0 bases, the J end by 1 base, with 7 bases between. CDR3 amino acids: CASSLGQNNYGYTF. The CDR3, as DNA: TGTGCCAGCAGCTTGGGACAGAATAACTATGGCTACACCTTC.

CDR3 DNA sequence: TGTGCCAGCAGCGCACAACCTACAGGGAACACTGAAGCTTTCTTT. It is translated as CASSAQPTGNTEAFF. The V call is TRBV11-2, the J call TRBJ1-1, with D perhaps TRBD1 (5 bases). Germline loops: CDR1 SGHAT, CDR2 FQNNGV. This CDR3 spans 15 amino acids. V lost 5 bases, J lost 1 base, and 14 bases lay in between.

The genes are TRBV29-1 and TRBJ1-2; 8 bases are a match to TRBD1. Germline assignment: CDR1 SQVTM and CDR2 ANQGSEA. V dropped 3 bases and J dropped 8; count of bases not matched to a gene: 5. CDR3 length equals 12 residues. CDR3 nucleotide sequence: TGCAGCGTTGACGCCGACAGGGGAGGCTACACCTTC. As protein: CSVDADRGGYTF.

The V call is TRBV28, the J call TRBJ2-7; the match to TRBD2 covers 15 bases. Trimming cost V 4 bases and J 2 bases; bases outside gene matches: 6. The CDR3 length is 17 residues. CDR1 and CDR2 (germline): MDHEN, SYDVKM. CDR3 residues: CASSSPGLAGGAYEQYF. CDR3 in DNA: TGTGCCAGCAGTTCACCGGGACTAGCGGGGGGAGCCTACGAGCAGTACTTC.

The table lists this clone with a count of one. The CDR3 coding sequence is TGCAGCGTTGAAGAATGGTCAGGGGTTAATGAAGCTTTCTTT. It translates to CSVEEWSGVNEAFF. The chain recombines TRBV29-1 with TRBJ1-1; tentative D call: TRBD1 (6 bases). Germline CDR1 SQVTM, CDR2 ANQGSEA. There are 14 residues in the CDR3. V was shortened by 0 bases and J by 7 bases, with 15 bases between the two germline ends.

This clone appeared a single time. V and J are TRBV30 and TRBJ2-1; 10 bases are shared with TRBD2. The V and J ends lost 6 bases and 4 bases, in that order; junction bases with no gene match: 9. Germline values: CDR1 GTSNPN, CDR2 SVGIG (reference sequence). The CDR3 runs to 15 residues. The CDR3 reads CACPPTSGLYNEQFF. Here the CDR3 DNA reads TGTGCCTGCCCCCCGACTAGCGGGTTATACAATGAGCAGTTCTTC.

This chain connects TRBV6-4 to TRBJ1-2; 9 positions match TRBD1. Germline trimming cut 0 bases from V and 4 bases from J; bases unmatched to any gene: 6. The CDR3 is 16 amino acids. The germline gives CDR1 MRHNA, CDR2 SNTAGT. In nucleotides, the CDR3 is TGTGCCAGCAGTGACTCGCACAGGGGGCAGATCTATGGCTACACCTTC. Protein sequence: CASSDSHRGQIYGYTF.

The chain is built from TRBV7-3 and TRBJ1-1; D is possibly TRBD1 (6 bases). V lost 1 base and J 4 bases, leaving 16 bases between the germline ends. The CDR3 loop spans 16 amino acids. Germline lookup yields CDR1 SGHTA and CDR2 FQGTGA. CDR3 residues: CASSLRAGGGFTEAFF. In DNA form, the CDR3 reads TGTGCCAGCAGCTTAAGGGCGGGGGGCGGTTTCACTGAAGCTTTCTTT.

The chain couples TRBV5-6 to TRBJ1-1; 7 nucleotides agree with TRBD1. The J segment lost 1 base and the V segment lost 4 bases, leaving 4 bases of the junction unmatched. The CDR3 consists of 14 residues. In germline, CDR1 is SGHDT, CDR2 YYEEEE. Here the CDR3 DNA reads TGTGCCAGCAGCCCGGGACAGAGGAACACTGAAGCTTTCTTT. Translation: CASSPGQRNTEAFF.

The rearrangement uses TRBV7-9 and TRBJ2-7; 7 nucleotides agree with TRBD2. This CDR3 contains 12 residues. CDR1 SEHNR and CDR2 FQNEAQ come from the germline V gene (reference sequence). The V gene end was trimmed by 1 base and the J gene end by 12 bases; junction bases not matched to a gene: 6. The CDR3 loop reads CASSLVGGSPYV. The CDR3 DNA sequence: TGTGCCAGCAGCTTAGTGGGGGGGAGTCCGTACGTC.

This rearrangement joins TRBV5-4 to TRBJ2-3, with 8 bases aligning to TRBD2. Germline V CDR1 and CDR2: SGHNT, YYREEE (reference sequence). V lost 4 bases, J lost 4 bases, and 11 bases stayed unmatched. The CDR3 contains 16 residues. In nucleotides, the CDR3 is TGTGCCAGCAGCGTATACGGTAGCGGGGTTGCAGATACGCAGTATTTT. Translating gives CASSVYGSGVADTQYF.

V is TRBV6-1 and J is TRBJ2-1; weak D call: TRBD1 (6 bases). V dropped 6 bases and J dropped 4 bases, with 13 bases sitting between them. CDR1 and CDR2 from the germline V gene are MNHNS and SASEGT. The CDR3 runs 14 residues. Here the CDR3 reads CASSETGGYNEQFF. DNA of the CDR3: TGTGCCAGCAGCGAGACAGGAGGTTACAATGAGCAGTTCTTC.